A selection of T cell receptor beta chains follows, all from one sample in a study of blood T cell repertoires in COVID-19. Only in-frame clones appear in the TCRdb table, and some are missing; sequencing was by immunoSEQ multiplex PCR. In the table there are 250,000 to 400,000 clones, about 90% of which are singletons. The sequencing sample was made of peripheral blood. The receptor set was obtained from a woman aged 25 to 39 with COVID-19, enrolled during active disease. The CDR3 runs from the conserved cysteine through the conserved F or W. Some rows mark clone size as missing; the rest say once, few, many or name a class of expanded clone.

v_call: TRBV2; clone_size: -; cdr3_aa: CASTTGAAIYEQYF
v_call: TRBV6-6; clone_size: -; cdr3_aa: CASSRRLDTTYEQYF
v_call: TRBV18; clone_size: once; cdr3_aa: CASSPLGQESYGYTF
v_call: TRBV2; clone_size: few; cdr3_aa: CASSERRGYSPLHF
v_call: TRBV5-1; clone_size: -; cdr3_aa: CASSLGQGYTEAFF
v_call: TRBV27; clone_size: -; cdr3_aa: CASSLRPGPGYQPQHF
v_call: TRBV11-2; clone_size: -; cdr3_aa: CASSLERHSNTEAFF
v_call: TRBV5-4; clone_size: -; cdr3_aa: CASSPGTGDYEQYF
v_call: TRBV6-6; clone_size: -; cdr3_aa: CASSRSGAGGYTF
v_call: TRBV5-6; clone_size: -; cdr3_aa: CASSLLAGLAGADETQYF
v_call: TRBV19; clone_size: -; cdr3_aa: CASSIIVGRPQHF
v_call: TRBV13; clone_size: -; cdr3_aa: CASSQRGQLGYGYTF
v_call: TRBV29-1; clone_size: -; cdr3_aa: CSVEAATAYGYTF
v_call: TRBV19; clone_size: -; cdr3_aa: CASSTGLSSYNEQFF
v_call: TRBV19; clone_size: -; cdr3_aa: CASSMQGSVEYEQYF
v_call: TRBV7-6; clone_size: -; cdr3_aa: CASSLSVVYEQYF
v_call: TRBV27; clone_size: -; cdr3_aa: CASSFLGQGAYGYTF
v_call: TRBV3-1/TRBV3-2; clone_size: -; cdr3_aa: CASSQDRGNTIYF
v_call: TRBV19; clone_size: -; cdr3_aa: CASRPLVADEQFF
v_call: TRBV28; clone_size: -; cdr3_aa: CASGGHNSPLHF
v_call: TRBV27; clone_size: few; cdr3_aa: CASSFTVLTEAFF
v_call: TRBV6-5; clone_size: -; cdr3_aa: CASSYGQGAYNEQFF
v_call: TRBV27; clone_size: -; cdr3_aa: CASSSTTESYGYTF
v_call: TRBV6-6; clone_size: -; cdr3_aa: CASSTGQGLNTEAFF
v_call: TRBV3-1/TRBV3-2; clone_size: -; cdr3_aa: CASSQIDKETQYF
v_call: TRBV5-1; clone_size: -; cdr3_aa: CASSSQTGNYGYTF
v_call: TRBV7-9; clone_size: -; cdr3_aa: CASSWTTSNEQFF
v_call: TRBV28; clone_size: -; cdr3_aa: CASSLRRAGGYTEAFF
v_call: TRBV30; clone_size: -; cdr3_aa: CAWSVSAGDTEAFF
v_call: TRBV12-3/TRBV12-4; clone_size: -; cdr3_aa: CASSSGLHHEQYF